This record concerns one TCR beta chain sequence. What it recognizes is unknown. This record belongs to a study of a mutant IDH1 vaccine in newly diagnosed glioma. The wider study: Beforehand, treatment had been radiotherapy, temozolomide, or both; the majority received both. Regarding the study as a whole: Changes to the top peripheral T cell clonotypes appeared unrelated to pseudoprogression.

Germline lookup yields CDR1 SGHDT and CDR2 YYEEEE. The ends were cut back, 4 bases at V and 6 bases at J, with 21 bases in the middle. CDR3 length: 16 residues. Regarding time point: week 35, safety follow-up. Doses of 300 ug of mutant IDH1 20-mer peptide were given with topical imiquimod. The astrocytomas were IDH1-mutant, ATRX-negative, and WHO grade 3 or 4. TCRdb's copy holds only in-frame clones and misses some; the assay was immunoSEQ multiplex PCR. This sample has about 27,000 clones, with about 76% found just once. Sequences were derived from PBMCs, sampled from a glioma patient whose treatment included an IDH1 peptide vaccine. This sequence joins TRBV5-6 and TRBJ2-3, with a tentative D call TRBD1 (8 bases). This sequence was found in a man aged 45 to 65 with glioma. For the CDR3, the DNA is TGTGCCAGCAGCCTGGGGAGGGGGACAGGATTTGATACGCAGTATTTT. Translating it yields CASSLGRGTGFDTQYF.